The subject of this entry is one TCR beta chain. TCRdb's copy holds only in-frame clones and misses some; the assay was immunoSEQ multiplex PCR. This sample carries about 98,000 clones, approximately 90% of them seen once, and the ten largest clones take about 1.9%. These data belong to a study of preoperative IRX-2 immunotherapy in early breast cancer. Trimming took 10 bases from V and 8 from J, leaving 18 bases between them. The CDR3 spans 13 residues. Germline V lookup: CDR1 WSHSY, CDR2 SAAADI. Treatment specified: preoperative locoregional IRX-2 cytokine immunotherapy. The sample here was tumor tissue, taken after IRX-2 immunotherapy. The clonotype originates from a human donor with breast cancer. The rearrangement links TRBV10-2 to TRBJ2-1; D not certain. CDR3: CATHPEDPHEQFF. CDR3 nucleotide sequence: TGCGCCACGCATCCAGAAGACCCCCATGAGCAGTTCTTC.